This T cell receptor beta chain appears in the sequencing data of a study of T-cell memory formation after mild COVID-19. V lost 4 bases to trimming and J lost 3 bases; unmatched junction nucleotides: 7. The CDR3 contains 15 residues. Germline V gene data show CDR1 as MNHEY and CDR2 as SVGEGT. This clonotype appeared a few times. From the 5' RACE reads, TCRdb called clonotypes with MiXCR, one entry per CDR3 protein. The sample consists of about 90,000 distinct CDR3 sequences, around an eighth of them appearing once. Sequencing input: PBMCs or a T cell subset sorted from them (not recorded which). The V and J genes are TRBV6-2 or TRBV6-3 and TRBJ2-7; TRBD2 matches at 9 bases. This receptor was taken from an adult woman who had mild COVID-19 (a few samples of this study predate the infection). Cell type and time point are not known. In DNA form, the CDR3 reads TGTGCCAGCAGTTGGGTAGCGGGAGAGTTCTACGAGCAGTACTTC. Its translation: CASSWVAGEFYEQYF.